These T cell receptor beta chains were read from a single sample in a study of control samples from healthy donors and cancer patients. Profiling relied on immunoSEQ multiplex PCR, and the TCRdb table lists in-frame clones only, not all of them. The data contain more than 85,000 clones, around 88% of them seen just once; the ten biggest clones take up roughly 15%. The sample taken for sequencing was blood. Every receptor here comes from a woman in her fifties or sixties in good health. Each CDR3 is given with its conserved first and last residue. The order of the fields is clone size, D gene, V gene, J gene, CDR3 protein, CDR3 DNA. The D gene is left open where the match is weak. For some rows the clone size is stated as once, few or many, or as a class when expanded; others skip it.

clone size: NA
D gene: TRBD2
V gene: TRBV3-1/TRBV3-2
J gene: TRBJ2-1
CDR3 protein: CASSQARLGPSGRGSYNEQFF
CDR3 DNA: TGTGCCAGCAGCCAAGCCCGTCTAGGTCCTAGCGGGAGGGGGTCCTACAATGAGCAGTTCTTC

clone size: NA
D gene: NA
V gene: TRBV29-1
J gene: TRBJ1-2
CDR3 protein: CSVSQDGYTF
CDR3 DNA: TGCAGCGTTTCTCAGGACGGCTACACCTTC

clone size: NA
D gene: NA
V gene: TRBV5-6
J gene: TRBJ1-6
CDR3 protein: CASTVSYNSPLHF
CDR3 DNA: TGTGCCAGCACAGTCTCCTATAATTCACCCCTCCACTTT

clone size: once
D gene: NA
V gene: TRBV14
J gene: TRBJ2-7
CDR3 protein: CASSHSYEQYF
CDR3 DNA: TGTGCCAGCAGCCACAGTTACGAGCAGTACTTC

clone size: NA
D gene: NA
V gene: TRBV24-1
J gene: TRBJ2-2
CDR3 protein: CATKTPGATGELFF
CDR3 DNA: TGTGCCACCAAAACTCCAGGGGCGACCGGGGAGCTGTTTTTT

clone size: NA
D gene: NA
V gene: TRBV19
J gene: TRBJ1-6
CDR3 protein: CASSSGLPFGVSPLHF
CDR3 DNA: TGTGCCAGTAGTTCGGGACTTCCGTTTGGTGTATCACCCCTCCACTTT

clone size: once
D gene: NA
V gene: TRBV24-1
J gene: TRBJ2-3
CDR3 protein: CATKPGHFSSTDTQYF
CDR3 DNA: TGTGCCACAAAACCGGGACATTTTTCTAGCACAGATACGCAGTATTTT

clone size: NA
D gene: NA
V gene: TRBV10-3
J gene: TRBJ1-2
CDR3 protein: CAISETYGYTF
CDR3 DNA: TGTGCCATCAGTGAGACCTATGGCTACACCTTC

clone size: NA
D gene: TRBD2
V gene: TRBV11-2
J gene: TRBJ2-7
CDR3 protein: CASSLSGSGGPTYEQYF
CDR3 DNA: TGTGCCAGCAGCTTGTCGGGTAGCGGGGGTCCCACCTACGAGCAGTACTTC

clone size: NA
D gene: NA
V gene: TRBV7-9
J gene: TRBJ2-6
CDR3 protein: CASSLVGSGANVLTF
CDR3 DNA: TGTGCCAGCAGCTTAGTGGGGTCTGGGGCCAACGTCCTGACTTTC

clone size: NA
D gene: TRBD2
V gene: TRBV3-1/TRBV3-2
J gene: TRBJ2-1
CDR3 protein: CASSRTSGYNEQFF
CDR3 DNA: TGTGCCAGCAGCAGGACTAGCGGGTACAATGAGCAGTTCTTC

clone size: NA
D gene: NA
V gene: TRBV19
J gene: TRBJ2-1
CDR3 protein: CASSSGITYNEQFF
CDR3 DNA: TGTGCCAGTAGTAGCGGCATTACTTACAATGAGCAGTTCTTC

clone size: NA
D gene: NA
V gene: TRBV5-1
J gene: TRBJ1-4
CDR3 protein: CASSLSNEKLFF
CDR3 DNA: TGCGCCAGCAGCTTATCAAATGAAAAACTGTTTTTT

clone size: NA
D gene: TRBD2
V gene: TRBV29-1
J gene: TRBJ2-3
CDR3 protein: CSVEGESAGETDTQYF
CDR3 DNA: TGCAGCGTTGAAGGAGAATCAGCGGGAGAAACAGATACGCAGTATTTT

clone size: NA
D gene: TRBD1
V gene: TRBV6-5
J gene: TRBJ2-1
CDR3 protein: CASSSDRGTYNEQFF
CDR3 DNA: TGTGCCAGCAGTTCTGACAGGGGTACCTACAATGAGCAGTTCTTC

clone size: NA
D gene: TRBD1
V gene: TRBV18
J gene: TRBJ2-3
CDR3 protein: CASLGTGVSTDTQYF
CDR3 DNA: TGTGCCAGCCTTGGGACAGGGGTTAGCACAGATACGCAGTATTTT

clone size: few
D gene: TRBD1
V gene: TRBV18
J gene: TRBJ1-1
CDR3 protein: CASSPGTDINEAFF
CDR3 DNA: TGTGCCAGCTCACCCGGGACAGACATAAATGAAGCTTTCTTT

clone size: NA
D gene: TRBD2
V gene: TRBV5-1
J gene: TRBJ2-1
CDR3 protein: CASSLAQRGGPQDEQFF
CDR3 DNA: TGCGCCAGCAGTCTTGCCCAGCGGGGGGGCCCTCAAGATGAGCAGTTCTTC

clone size: NA
D gene: NA
V gene: TRBV6-5
J gene: TRBJ2-5
CDR3 protein: CASSQGGETQYF
CDR3 DNA: TGTGCCAGCAGTCAGGGGGGGGAGACCCAGTACTTC

clone size: NA
D gene: NA
V gene: TRBV14
J gene: TRBJ1-1
CDR3 protein: CASSPPAGEAFF
CDR3 DNA: TGTGCCAGCAGCCCCCCCGCGGGTGAAGCTTTCTTT

clone size: NA
D gene: NA
V gene: TRBV11-3
J gene: TRBJ2-2
CDR3 protein: CASSLAGFTGELFF
CDR3 DNA: TGTGCCAGCAGCTTAGCGGGGTTCACCGGGGAGCTGTTTTTT

clone size: NA
D gene: TRBD1
V gene: TRBV5-1
J gene: TRBJ1-4
CDR3 protein: CASSRGQGNEKLFF
CDR3 DNA: TGCGCCAGCAGCCGGGGACAGGGTAATGAAAAACTGTTTTTT

clone size: NA
D gene: NA
V gene: TRBV6-5
J gene: TRBJ1-4
CDR3 protein: CASSLQGPLTNEKLFF
CDR3 DNA: TGTGCCAGCAGTTTACAGGGTCCCCTAACTAATGAAAAACTGTTTTTT

clone size: once
D gene: NA
V gene: TRBV19
J gene: TRBJ1-2
CDR3 protein: CASSIGPGNYGYTF
CDR3 DNA: TGTGCCAGTAGTATAGGTCCAGGGAACTATGGCTACACCTTC